This T cell receptor beta chain was retrieved from a study of OX40 agonist ivuxolimab in advanced cancers. Points from the study as a whole: Doses of 0.1 to 3.0 mg/kg were accompanied by clonal expansion of CD4+ and CD8+ blood T cells by week 6. Among expanded peripheral T cells, antigen specificity went undetermined. The study found that CD8+ T cells averaged more expanded clones than CD4+.

Blood sampling was done at baseline, cycle 4 day 1, and cycle 7 day 1. V lost 0 bases and J 2 bases, leaving 8 bases between the germline ends. This CDR3 contains 14 residues. From germline, CDR1 is SGHTA and CDR2 FQGNSA. Only in-frame clones appear in the TCRdb table, and some are missing; sequencing was by immunoSEQ multiplex PCR. The data show some 79,000 clones, about 94% seen once. As concerns this clone: As yet, its antigen is unknown.

The rearrangement uses TRBV7-2 and TRBJ2-7; D is unresolved. This receptor was taken from an adult with an advanced solid tumor such as melanoma, head and neck, liver or kidney cancer. This material consisted of CD4+ or CD8+ T cells sorted from blood, taken in a trial of the OX40 agonist ivuxolimab. CDR3 sequence: CASSLAPLAYEQYF. The CDR3 DNA reads TGTGCCAGCAGCTTAGCTCCGCTAGCCTACGAGCAGTACTTC.